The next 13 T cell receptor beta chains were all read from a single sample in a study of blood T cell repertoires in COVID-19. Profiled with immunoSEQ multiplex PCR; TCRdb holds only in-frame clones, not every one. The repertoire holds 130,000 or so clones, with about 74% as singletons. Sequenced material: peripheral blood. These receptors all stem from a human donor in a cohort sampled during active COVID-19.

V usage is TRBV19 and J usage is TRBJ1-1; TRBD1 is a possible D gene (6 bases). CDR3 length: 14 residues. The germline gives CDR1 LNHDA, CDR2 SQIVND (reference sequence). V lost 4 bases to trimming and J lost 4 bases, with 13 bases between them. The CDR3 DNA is TGTGCCAGTAGTAGAAATCAGGGGAGCACTGAAGCTTTCTTT. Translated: CASSRNQGSTEAFF. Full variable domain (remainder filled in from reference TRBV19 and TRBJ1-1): DGGITQSPKYLFRKEGQNVTLSCEQNLNHDAMYWYRQDPGQGLRLIYYSQIVNDFQKGDIAEGYSVSREKKESFPLTVTSAQKNPTAFYLCASSRNQGSTEAFFGQGTRLTVV.

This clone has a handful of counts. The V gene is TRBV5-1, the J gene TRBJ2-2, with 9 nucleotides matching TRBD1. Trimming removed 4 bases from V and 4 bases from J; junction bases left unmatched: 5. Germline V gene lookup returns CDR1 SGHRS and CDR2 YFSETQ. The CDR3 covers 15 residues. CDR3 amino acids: CASSEGQGRTGELFF. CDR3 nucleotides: TGCGCCAGCAGCGAGGGACAGGGTCGCACCGGGGAGCTGTTTTTT.

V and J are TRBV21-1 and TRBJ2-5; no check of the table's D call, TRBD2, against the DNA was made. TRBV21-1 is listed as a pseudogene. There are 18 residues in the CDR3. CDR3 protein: CASSKEASGLAGVETQYF. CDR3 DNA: TGTGCCAGCAGCAAAGAGGCAAGTGGGCTAGCGGGAGTGGAGACCCAGTACTTC.

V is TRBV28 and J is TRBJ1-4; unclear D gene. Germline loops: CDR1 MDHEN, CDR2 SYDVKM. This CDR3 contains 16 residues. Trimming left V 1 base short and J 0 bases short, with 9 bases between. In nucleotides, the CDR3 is TGTGCCAGCAGTTTATTCGTCGGTGCAACTAATGAAAAACTGTTTTTT. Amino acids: CASSLFVGATNEKLFF.

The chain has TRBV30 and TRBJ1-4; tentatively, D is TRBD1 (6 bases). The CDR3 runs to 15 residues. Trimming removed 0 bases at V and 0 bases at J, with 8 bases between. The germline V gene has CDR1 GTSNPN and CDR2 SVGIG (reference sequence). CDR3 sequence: CAWSVRQATNEKLFF. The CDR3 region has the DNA TGTGCCTGGAGTGTCCGACAGGCAACTAATGAAAAACTGTTTTTT.

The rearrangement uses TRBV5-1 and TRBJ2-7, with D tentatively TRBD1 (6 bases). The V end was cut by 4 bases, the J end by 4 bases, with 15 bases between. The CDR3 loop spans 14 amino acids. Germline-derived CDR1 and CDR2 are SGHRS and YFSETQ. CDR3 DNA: TGCGCCAGCAGCGAATCAGGGGAGAGTTACGAGCAGTACTTC. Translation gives CASSESGESYEQYF.

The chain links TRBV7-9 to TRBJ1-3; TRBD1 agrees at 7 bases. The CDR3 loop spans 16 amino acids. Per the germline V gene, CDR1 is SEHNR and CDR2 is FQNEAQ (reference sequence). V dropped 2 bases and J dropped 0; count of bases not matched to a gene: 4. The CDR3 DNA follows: TGTGCCAGCAGCTTATCTACAGGGGCCTCTGGAAACACCATATATTTT. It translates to CASSLSTGASGNTIYF.

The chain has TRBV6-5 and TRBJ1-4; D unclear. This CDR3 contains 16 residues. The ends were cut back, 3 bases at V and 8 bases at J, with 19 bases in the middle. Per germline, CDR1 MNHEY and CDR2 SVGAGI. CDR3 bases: TGTGCCAGCAGTTATGCCCTTCCAGTTCAGGCCGAAAAACTGTTTTTT. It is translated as CASSYALPVQAEKLFF.

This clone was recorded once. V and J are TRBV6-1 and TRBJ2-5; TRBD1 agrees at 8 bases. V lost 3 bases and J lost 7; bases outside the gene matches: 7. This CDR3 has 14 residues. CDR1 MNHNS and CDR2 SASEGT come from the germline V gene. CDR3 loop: CASSDLDREVTQYF. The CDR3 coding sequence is TGTGCCAGCAGTGATTTGGACAGGGAGGTGACCCAGTACTTC.

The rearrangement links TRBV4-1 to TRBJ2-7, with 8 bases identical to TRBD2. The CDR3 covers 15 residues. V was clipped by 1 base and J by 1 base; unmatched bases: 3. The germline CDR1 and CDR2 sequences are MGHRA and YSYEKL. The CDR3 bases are TGCGCCAGCAGCCAAGGACTAGCGTTTTCCTACGAGCAGTACTTC. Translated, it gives CASSQGLAFSYEQYF.

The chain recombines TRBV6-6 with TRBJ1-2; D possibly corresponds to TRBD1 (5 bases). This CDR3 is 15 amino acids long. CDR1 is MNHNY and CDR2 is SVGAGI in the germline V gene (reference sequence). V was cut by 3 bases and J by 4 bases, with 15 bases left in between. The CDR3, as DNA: TGTGCCAGCAGTTATTTGGGGTCGGGGGTCTATGGCTACACCTTC. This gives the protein CASSYLGSGVYGYTF.

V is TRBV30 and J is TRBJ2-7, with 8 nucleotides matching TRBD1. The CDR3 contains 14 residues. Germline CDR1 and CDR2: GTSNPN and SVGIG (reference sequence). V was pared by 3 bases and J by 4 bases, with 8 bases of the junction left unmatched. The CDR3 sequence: CAWRSPGGVYEQYF. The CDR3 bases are TGTGCCTGGAGAAGTCCAGGGGGCGTTTACGAGCAGTACTTC. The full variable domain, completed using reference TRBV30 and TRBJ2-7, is SQTIHQWPATLVQPVGSPLSLECTVEGTSNPNLYWYRQAAGRGLQLLFYSVGIGQISSEVPQNLSASRPQDRQFILSSKKLLLSDSGFYLCAWRSPGGVYEQYFGPGTRLTVT.

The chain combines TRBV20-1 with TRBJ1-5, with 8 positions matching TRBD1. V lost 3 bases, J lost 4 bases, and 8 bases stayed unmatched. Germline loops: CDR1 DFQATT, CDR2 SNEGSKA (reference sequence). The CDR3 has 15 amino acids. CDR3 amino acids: CSASSTGGRNQPQHF. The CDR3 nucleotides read TGCAGTGCTAGTTCCACAGGGGGACGAAATCAGCCCCAGCATTTT.